Below are 31 T cell receptor beta chains sequenced from a single sample in a study of T cell changes during pregnancy in multiple sclerosis. Using immunoSEQ multiplex PCR, the repertoire was profiled, and TCRdb retains in-frame clones only, with some absent. The data contain tens of thousands of clones, roughly 94% of them singletons. The sample was CD8+ T cells from peripheral blood mononuclear cells, taken after pregnancy. The receptor source for this set is a female donor with multiple sclerosis, enrolled in a pregnancy study.

V and J are TRBV28 and TRBJ1-5; D gene ambiguous. Germline-derived CDR1 and CDR2 are MDHEN and SYDVKM. V was pared by 3 bases and J by 3 bases, with 12 bases between. The CDR3 covers 15 residues. CDR3 sequence (DNA): TGTGCCAGCAGTTTTGGCGCGGGAATCAATCAGCCCCAGCATTTT. Its protein is CASSFGAGINQPQHF.

The chain combines TRBV2 with TRBJ2-1; 7 bases agree with TRBD1. The CDR3 spans 15 residues. V gave up 3 bases and J gave up 7 bases; unmatched junction bases: 9. CDR1 is SNHLY, CDR2 FYNNEI, per germline. The CDR3 spells CASSDDRDGGNEQFF. In DNA form, the CDR3 reads TGTGCCAGCAGTGATGACAGGGACGGAGGTAATGAGCAGTTCTTC.

The chain combines TRBV4-3 with TRBJ1-3, with 7 bases that match TRBD1. The trim removed 2 bases at V and 4 bases at J, leaving 5 bases unmatched. Germline V CDR1 and CDR2: LGHNA, YSLEER. This CDR3 spans 15 amino acids. The DNA for the CDR3 is TGCGCCAGCAGCCAATCCAGGGGGGTGGGAAACACCATATATTTT. This sequence encodes CASSQSRGVGNTIYF.

This rearrangement joins TRBV27 to TRBJ2-7, with 11 bases that match TRBD1. Germline V gives CDR1 MNHEY, CDR2 SMNVEV (reference sequence). With 3 bases clipped from V and 2 bases from J, the junction kept 0 bases outside the gene matches. CDR3 length: 14 residues. The CDR3 region has the DNA TGTGCCAGCAGTTTGGGACAGGGGGCCTACGAGCAGTACTTC. Its protein is CASSLGQGAYEQYF.

This clone appeared once. This chain links TRBV16 with TRBJ1-2, with 7 bases matching TRBD1. Per the germline V gene, CDR1 is KGHSY and CDR2 is FQNENV. Trimming removed 4 bases from V and 6 bases from J; junction bases left unmatched: 2. The CDR3 is made up of 12 amino acids. The CDR3 DNA follows: TGTGCCAGCAGCCGACAGGGAGATGGCTACACCTTC. As protein: CASSRQGDGYTF.

J is TRBJ2-7 and V is TRBV4-1; TRBD1 aligns across 10 bases. The V segment lost 4 bases and the J segment 2 bases; nucleotides outside the gene matches: 2. Germline values: CDR1 MGHRA, CDR2 YSYEKL. The length of the CDR3 is 14 residues. CDR3 in amino acids: CASSLTGGTYEQYF. Written as DNA, the CDR3 is TGCGCCAGCAGCCTGACAGGGGGCACCTACGAGCAGTACTTC.

The chain couples TRBV9 to TRBJ2-7, with 9 nucleotides matching TRBD1. With 0 bases clipped from V and 3 bases from J, the junction kept 4 bases outside the gene matches. The CDR3 is 15 amino acids. Germline V gene data show CDR1 as SGDLS and CDR2 as YYNGEE. The CDR3 region has the DNA TGTGCCAGCAGCGTAGGGGACAGGGTCGGCTACGAGCAGTACTTC. Translated, it gives CASSVGDRVGYEQYF.

CDR3: CASTGQAPANYGYTF. Here the CDR3 DNA reads TGTGCCAGCACGGGACAGGCGCCCGCTAACTATGGCTACACCTTC. The chain carries TRBV6-1 and TRBJ1-2; 8 nucleotides match TRBD1. Per germline, CDR1 MNHNS and CDR2 SASEGT. The V gene end was trimmed by 7 bases and the J gene end by 0 bases; junction bases not matched to a gene: 7. CDR3 length: 15 amino acids.

This chain links TRBV5-6 with TRBJ2-5, with a possible D match to TRBD2 (7 bases). CDR1 and CDR2 from the germline V gene are SGHDT and YYEEEE. Trimming shortened V by 4 bases and J by 4 bases, and 23 bases separated the two germline ends. The CDR3 contains 17 residues. The chain's CDR3 is CASSPRAGERGLETQYF. DNA for the CDR3: TGTGCCAGCAGCCCGCGCGCGGGGGAGAGGGGGTTAGAGACCCAGTACTTC.

The chain joins TRBV2 to TRBJ2-5; possibly TRBD2 for D (6 bases). This CDR3 is built from 12 residues. With 6 bases removed from V and 4 bases from J, the gap between germline ends came to 9 bases. Germline CDR1 is SNHLY and CDR2 is FYNNEI. CDR3 sequence: CASREGLETQYF. The DNA of the CDR3 is TGTGCCAGCAGGGAGGGATTAGAGACCCAGTACTTC.

In its sample, this clone was seen a few times. V usage is TRBV9 and J usage is TRBJ1-1; D is unclear. V was clipped by 2 bases and J by 2 bases, with 7 bases between them. Germline CDR1 and CDR2: SGDLS and YYNGEE. The CDR3 runs 13 residues. The CDR3 spells CASSVTSNTEAFF. Here the CDR3 DNA reads TGTGCCAGCAGCGTTACAAGTAACACTGAAGCTTTCTTT.

The chain uses TRBV5-4 and TRBJ2-3; TRBD2 aligns across 7 bases. Germline trimming cut 4 bases from V and 2 bases from J; bases unmatched to any gene: 10. The CDR3 spans 16 residues. The germline V gene has CDR1 SGHNT and CDR2 YYREEE (reference sequence). The CDR3 sequence: CASSPVWSGITDTQYF. The CDR3 DNA follows: TGTGCCAGCAGCCCGGTTTGGAGCGGGATCACAGATACGCAGTATTTT.

This clone turned up a few times. The V call is TRBV10-2, the J call TRBJ2-3; 7 bases match TRBD2. Unmatched junction bases numbered 9, after V lost 8 bases and J lost 4 bases. The CDR3 contains 14 residues. Germline V gene lookup returns CDR1 WSHSY and CDR2 SAAADI. The CDR3 DNA is TGCGCCAGCGGTTCTGAGGGAGGGGCAGATACGCAGTATTTT. Translating gives CASGSEGGADTQYF.

V and J are TRBV2 and TRBJ2-1; D is uncertain. Trimming stripped 4 bases from V and 8 bases from J, with 9 bases between. CDR3 length: 12 residues. Germline assignment: CDR1 SNHLY and CDR2 FYNNEI. Here the CDR3 reads CASSVLGDEQFF. In nucleotides, the CDR3 is TGTGCCAGCAGTGTCCTAGGAGATGAGCAGTTCTTC.

This clone appeared once. The DNA of the CDR3 is TGTGCCAGCTCGGGTTACGAGCAGTACTTC. Translation gives CASSGYEQYF. The chain links TRBV11-2 to TRBJ2-7; unclear D gene. V was cut by 8 bases and J by 4 bases, with 6 bases left in between. The CDR3 runs to 10 residues. Germline loops: CDR1 SGHAT, CDR2 FQNNGV.

The chain uses TRBV7-9 and TRBJ2-5, with 11 bases fitting TRBD2. The germline V gene has CDR1 SEHNR and CDR2 FQNEAQ (reference sequence). The CDR3 is 15 residues long. V shed 5 bases, J shed 5 bases, and the junction held 7 bases outside the gene matches. This chain's CDR3 is CASSDGTSGGETQYF. CDR3 bases: TGTGCCAGCAGCGACGGGACTAGCGGTGGCGAGACCCAGTACTTC.

The chain couples TRBV2 to TRBJ2-5, with TRBD2 matching over 11 bases. The J segment lost 4 bases and the V segment lost 2 bases, leaving 12 bases of the junction unmatched. Germline CDR1 SNHLY, CDR2 FYNNEI. The CDR3 contains 18 residues. Written as DNA, the CDR3 is TGTGCCAGCAGTGAACGGGTAGCGGGAGGGCCGAGAGGAGAGACCCAGTACTTC. This codes for CASSERVAGGPRGETQYF.

This chain joins TRBV30 and TRBJ2-4, with a possible D match to TRBD1 (5 bases). Germline V gene lookup returns CDR1 GTSNPN and CDR2 SVGIG (reference sequence). The CDR3 loop spans 13 amino acids. With 5 bases removed from V and 8 bases from J, the gap between germline ends came to 16 bases. This CDR3 is CAWSDSISDIQYF. CDR3 in DNA: TGTGCCTGGTCCGACAGTATCAGCGACATTCAGTACTTC.

The rearrangement links TRBV10-3 to TRBJ2-5; D gene ambiguous. Germline V gene data show CDR1 as ENHRY and CDR2 as SYGVKD. The CDR3 totals 14 residues. The ends were cut back, 2 bases at V and 1 base at J, with 8 bases in the middle. Here the CDR3 DNA reads TGTGCCATCAGTGAGCATCAGGTCCAAGAGACCCAGTACTTC. Translated, it gives CAISEHQVQETQYF.

J is TRBJ2-4 and V is TRBV4-3; 7 bases agree with TRBD1. The V gene end was trimmed by 3 bases and the J gene end by 6 bases; junction bases not matched to a gene: 8. The germline gives CDR1 LGHNA, CDR2 YSLEER. This CDR3 contains 15 residues. This CDR3 reads CASSHNRGEGNIQYF. The CDR3 DNA follows: TGCGCCAGCAGCCATAACAGGGGAGAGGGAAACATTCAGTACTTC.

V gene TRBV4-2 combines with J gene TRBJ1-1; D unresolved. V lost 4 bases to trimming and J lost 4 bases, with 16 bases between them. This CDR3 is built from 15 residues. Germline assignment: CDR1 LGHNA and CDR2 YNFKEQ. The CDR3 loop reads CASSPQPGSGTEAFF. CDR3 DNA: TGTGCCAGCAGCCCTCAGCCCGGGTCCGGCACTGAAGCTTTCTTT.

The rearrangement links TRBV27 to TRBJ2-7; 7 nucleotides line up with TRBD2. There are 13 residues in the CDR3. V shed 8 bases and J 6 bases; nucleotides not matched to a gene: 10. The germline gives CDR1 MNHEY, CDR2 SMNVEV (reference sequence). The CDR3 DNA sequence: TGTGCCAGCGCGCAGCGGGAATTATCCGAGCAGTACTTC. Its protein is CASAQRELSEQYF.

The chain joins TRBV27 to TRBJ1-5, with unresolved D. Germline loops: CDR1 MNHEY, CDR2 SMNVEV (reference sequence). V dropped 3 bases and J dropped 3 bases, with 6 bases sitting between them. The CDR3 is 13 residues long. CDR3 sequence reads: CASSFYPNQPQHF. The CDR3 nucleotides read TGTGCCAGCAGTTTTTATCCCAATCAGCCCCAGCATTTT.

This rearrangement joins TRBV21-1 to TRBJ2-3; TRBD2 is the table's D call, not checked against the DNA. TRBV21-1 is listed as a pseudogene. CDR3 length: 16 amino acids. The CDR3 DNA reads as TGTGCCAGCAGCAACCCCCTAGCGGGGGACACAGATACGCAGTATTTT. Translated, it gives CASSNPLAGDTDTQYF.

The CDR3 sequence: CASSTNFGQETQYF. The DNA for the CDR3 is TGTGCCAGCAGTACTAACTTTGGCCAAGAGACCCAGTACTTC. The V call is TRBV6-5, the J call TRBJ2-5; D is undetermined. The CDR3 spans 14 residues. V lost 5 bases and J 1 base, leaving 11 bases between the germline ends. CDR1 is MNHEY, CDR2 SVGAGI, per germline.

The chain couples TRBV5-6 to TRBJ2-1; weak D call: TRBD2 (6 bases). V gave up 0 bases and J gave up 7 bases, with 20 bases separating them. CDR1 SGHDT and CDR2 YYEEEE come from the germline V gene. This CDR3 spans 17 amino acids. CDR3: CASSLVFSTEGGNEQFF. CDR3 nucleotide sequence: TGTGCCAGCAGCTTGGTGTTTTCGACGGAGGGTGGGAATGAGCAGTTCTTC.

The CDR3 spells CASRMPGGLNYGYTF. CDR3 nucleotides: TGTGCCAGCAGGATGCCTGGGGGACTGAACTATGGCTACACCTTC. The V gene is TRBV6-1, the J gene TRBJ1-2; D is possibly TRBD1 (5 bases). The V end was cut by 6 bases, the J end by 2 bases, with 16 bases between. The CDR3 is 15 amino acids. CDR1 is MNHNS, CDR2 SASEGT, per germline.

This rearrangement joins TRBV30 to TRBJ2-7; perhaps TRBD1 as D (6 bases). The CDR3 spans 12 residues. CDR1 is GTSNPN and CDR2 is SVGIG in the germline V gene (reference sequence). With 4 bases removed from V and 6 bases from J, the gap between germline ends came to 13 bases. CDR3 protein: CAWKLQGIEQYF. CDR3 DNA: TGTGCCTGGAAACTACAGGGTATCGAGCAGTACTTC.

The table lists this clone with a count of one. The chain carries TRBV27 and TRBJ2-1; D call uncertain. Germline V gene data show CDR1 as MNHEY and CDR2 as SMNVEV (reference sequence). The V end lost 6 bases, the J end lost 7 bases, and 7 bases lay between the germline ends. The CDR3 sequence is 11 residues long. This CDR3 reads CASSYGNEQFF. The CDR3 nucleotides read TGTGCCAGCAGCTACGGGAATGAGCAGTTCTTC.

This sequence joins TRBV7-9 and TRBJ1-3; D might be TRBD1 (6 bases). This CDR3 has 14 amino acids. Germline CDR1 is SEHNR and CDR2 is FQNEAQ (reference sequence). The V gene lost 3 bases and the J gene lost 3 bases, with 9 bases spanning the gap. The CDR3 protein is CASSLDRYGNTIYF. DNA of the CDR3: TGTGCCAGCAGCTTGGACAGATATGGAAACACCATATATTTT.

V usage is TRBV5-1 and J usage is TRBJ2-4; 11 nucleotides line up with TRBD1. Germline CDR1 and CDR2: SGHRS and YFSETQ. There are 21 residues in the CDR3. J was trimmed by 0 bases and V by 4 bases; bases with no gene match: 18. The CDR3 DNA follows: TGCGCCAGCAGCCTTCCGGCGGCCGGGACAGGGGGAATCTTAGCCAAAAACATTCAGTACTTC. This sequence encodes CASSLPAAGTGGILAKNIQYF. Combining the CDR3 with reference TRBV5-1 and TRBJ2-4 gives the whole variable domain KAGVTQTPRYLIKTRGQQVTLSCSPISGHRSVSWYQQTPGQGLQFLFEYFSETQRNKGNFPGRFSGRQFSNSRSEMNVSTLELGDSALYLCASSLPAAGTGGILAKNIQYFGAGTRLSVL.